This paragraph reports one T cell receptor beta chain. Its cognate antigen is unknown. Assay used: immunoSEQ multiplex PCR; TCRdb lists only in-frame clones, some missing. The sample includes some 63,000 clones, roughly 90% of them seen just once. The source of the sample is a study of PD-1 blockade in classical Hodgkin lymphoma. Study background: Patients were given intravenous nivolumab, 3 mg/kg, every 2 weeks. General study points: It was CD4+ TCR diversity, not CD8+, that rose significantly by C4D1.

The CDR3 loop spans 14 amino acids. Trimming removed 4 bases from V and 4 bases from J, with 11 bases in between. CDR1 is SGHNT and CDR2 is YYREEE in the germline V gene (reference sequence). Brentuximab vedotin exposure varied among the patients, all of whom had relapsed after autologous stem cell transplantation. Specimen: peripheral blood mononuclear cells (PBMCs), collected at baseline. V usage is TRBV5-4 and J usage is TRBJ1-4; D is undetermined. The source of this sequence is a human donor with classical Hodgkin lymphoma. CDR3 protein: CASSVGEINEKLFF. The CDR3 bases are TGTGCCAGCAGCGTCGGGGAGATTAATGAAAAACTGTTTTTT. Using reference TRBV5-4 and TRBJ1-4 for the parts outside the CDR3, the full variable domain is ETGVTQSPTHLIKTRGQQVTLRCSSQSGHNTVSWYQQALGQGPQFIFQYYREEENGRGNFPPRFSGLQFPNYSSELNVNALELDDSALYLCASSVGEINEKLFFGSGTQLSVL.